The 16 T cell receptor beta chains in this list originate from one sample, sequenced in a study of cytomegalovirus exposure and HLA in healthy donors. The PCR contained 60 Vbeta and 13 Jbeta primers. TCRdb's copy holds only in-frame clones and misses some; the assay was immunoSEQ multiplex PCR. The sample has tens of thousands of clones, around 76% seen once. The material sequenced was PBMCs. The receptor source for this set is a male donor in good health and CMV-seropositive.

The rearrangement uses TRBV6-1 and TRBJ1-6; tentative D call: TRBD1 (5 bases). CDR1 and CDR2 from the germline V gene are MNHNS and SASEGT. This CDR3 contains 13 residues. V was clipped by 7 bases and J by 14 bases, with 18 bases between them. The CDR3 loop is CASTTGLGGALHF. The CDR3 bases are TGTGCCAGCACCACCGGGCTGGGAGGGGCCCTCCACTTT.

This clone came up a few times. The V gene is TRBV19, the J gene TRBJ1-2; D is uncertain. The V gene lost 3 bases and the J gene lost 5 bases, with 13 bases spanning the gap. The CDR3 has 14 residues. CDR1 is LNHDA and CDR2 is SQIVND in the germline V gene (reference sequence). The CDR3 DNA reads as TGTGCCAGTAGTATTCGGGAGAGCCGATATGGCTACACCTTC. It specifies CASSIRESRYGYTF.

The rearrangement links TRBV7-9 to TRBJ1-5; maybe TRBD1 (5 bases). The V gene lost 5 bases and the J gene lost 3 bases, with 11 bases spanning the gap. CDR1 is SEHNR, CDR2 FQNEAQ, per germline (reference sequence). The CDR3 covers 14 residues. The CDR3 reads CASSEGLVNQPQHF. The CDR3 region has the DNA TGTGCCAGCAGCGAGGGACTGGTCAATCAGCCCCAGCATTTT. Full variable domain (outside the CDR3, taken from reference TRBV7-9 and TRBJ1-5): DTGVSQNPRHKITKRGQNVTFRCDPISEHNRLYWYRQTLGQGPEFLTYFQNEAQLEKSRLLSDRFSAERPKGSFSTLEIQRTEQGDSAMYLCASSEGLVNQPQHFGDGTRLSIL.

This clone was counted between two and nine times. The J gene is TRBJ1-5, the V gene TRBV19; 7 nucleotides agree with TRBD1. Per the germline V gene, CDR1 is LNHDA and CDR2 is SQIVND (reference sequence). V was clipped by 6 bases and J by 1 base; unmatched bases: 6. This CDR3 region has 15 residues. The CDR3 DNA reads TGTGCCAGTAGCTCGACAGGGAGAAGCAATCAGCCCCAGCATTTT. This encodes CASSSTGRSNQPQHF.

This chain connects TRBV2 to TRBJ1-6; TRBD1 matches 10 bases. Losses at the gene ends were 8 bases for V and 10 bases for J; bases not matched to a gene: 8. Germline CDR1 and CDR2: SNHLY and FYNNEI. The CDR3 length is 14 residues. The CDR3 protein is CASLWDRGISPLHF. The DNA for the CDR3 is TGTGCCAGCCTTTGGGACAGGGGTATCTCACCCCTCCACTTT. Complete variable domain (other parts from reference TRBV2 and TRBJ1-6): EPEVTQTPSHQVTQMGQEVILRCVPISNHLYFYWYRQILGQKVEFLVSFYNNEISEKSEIFDDQFSVERPDGSNFTLKIRSTKLEDSAMYFCASLWDRGISPLHFGNGTRLTVT.

The V gene is TRBV4-1, the J gene TRBJ2-7, with TRBD1 matching 10 bases. J gave up 7 bases and V 2 bases, and 14 bases lay outside the gene matches. Germline lookup yields CDR1 MGHRA and CDR2 YSYEKL. The CDR3 is made up of 17 amino acids. CDR3 loop: CASSQPTLRQGAKEQYF. The CDR3 DNA reads as TGCGCCAGCAGCCAACCAACCCTGAGACAGGGGGCAAAAGAGCAGTACTTC.

This clone was seen once. The V and J genes are TRBV28 and TRBJ2-7; 7 positions agree with TRBD1. The CDR3 length is 15 residues. The V gene end was trimmed by 5 bases and the J gene end by 6 bases; junction bases not matched to a gene: 13. Germline-derived CDR1 and CDR2 are MDHEN and SYDVKM. Here the CDR3 reads CASSPQGIPLSEQYF. The CDR3 DNA sequence: TGTGCCAGCAGTCCACAGGGGATTCCCCTATCCGAGCAGTACTTC. Variable domain in full (rest from reference TRBV28 and TRBJ2-7): DVKVTQSSRYLVKRTGEKVFLECVQDMDHENMFWYRQDPGLGLRLIYFSYDVKMKEKGDIPEGYSVSREKKERFSLILESASTNQTSMYLCASSPQGIPLSEQYFGPGTRLTVT.

The rearrangement links TRBV19 to TRBJ2-1, with TRBD2 matching 10 bases. The J segment lost 5 bases and the V segment lost 10 bases, leaving 8 bases of the junction unmatched. This CDR3 region has 14 residues. Germline assignment: CDR1 LNHDA and CDR2 SQIVND (reference sequence). CDR3 nucleotides: TGTGCCACTAACGGCGGACTAGCGGACAATGAGCAGTTCTTC. Its translation: CATNGGLADNEQFF.

A note on this clone: At one end the junction does not follow the germline gene, possibly because of a read error. The chain recombines TRBV7-9 with TRBJ1-2; TRBD1 might be the D (5 bases). Germline V gene lookup returns CDR1 SEHNR and CDR2 FQNEAQ (reference sequence). This CDR3 is 12 amino acids long. The CDR3 spells CSSSLEGLGYTF. In DNA form, the CDR3 reads TGTTCCAGCAGCTTAGAGGGACTCGGCTACACCTTC.

The chain is built from TRBV5-1 and TRBJ2-7; no firm D call. Germline lookup yields CDR1 SGHRS and CDR2 YFSETQ. The CDR3 contains 13 residues. The V end was cut by 2 bases, the J end by 2 bases, with 8 bases between. CDR3 nucleotides: TGCGCCAGCAGCTTCCAGGCCGCCTACGAGCAGTACTTC. Its translation is CASSFQAAYEQYF.

This sequence joins TRBV6-1 and TRBJ2-7; D is perhaps TRBD1 (5 bases). V shed 10 bases and J shed 4 bases, with 17 bases lying between them. Germline V gene sequence: CDR1 MNHNS, CDR2 SASEGT. The CDR3 contains 13 residues. This CDR3 is CATRQGGTYEQYF. The CDR3 nucleotides are TGTGCCACCCGGCAGGGCGGCACGTACGAGCAGTACTTC.

With respect to this clone: One end of the junction varies from germline; a read error may be responsible. This sample also contains other DNA sequences that code for the same CDR3. The J gene is TRBJ1-1, the V gene TRBV30; possibly TRBD1 for D (5 bases). Germline-derived CDR1 and CDR2 are GTSNPN and SVGIG (reference sequence). The CDR3 consists of 13 residues. CDR3 bases: TGTGCCTGGAGTGAGGCAGGGAGGACTGAGGCTTTCTTT. Protein product: CAWSEAGRTEAFF.

The CDR3 spells CASSEGLAGFYEQYF. The CDR3 DNA reads as TGCGCCAGCAGCGAAGGACTAGCGGGGTTTTACGAGCAGTACTTC. This chain uses TRBV5-1 with TRBJ2-7, with TRBD2 matching over 12 bases. Germline V gene data show CDR1 as SGHRS and CDR2 as YFSETQ. This CDR3 has 15 amino acids. V was pared by 4 bases and J by 4 bases, with 6 bases of the junction left unmatched. The whole variable domain, remainder taken from reference TRBV5-1 and TRBJ2-7, is KAGVTQTPRYLIKTRGQQVTLSCSPISGHRSVSWYQQTPGQGLQFLFEYFSETQRNKGNFPGRFSGRQFSNSRSEMNVSTLELGDSALYLCASSEGLAGFYEQYFGPGTRLTVT.

The genes are TRBV6-6 and TRBJ1-3; 8 nucleotides match TRBD1. The germline V gene encodes CDR1 MNHNY and CDR2 SVGAGI (reference sequence). This CDR3 is 16 amino acids long. V shed 6 bases, J shed 2 bases, and the junction held 9 bases outside the gene matches. The CDR3 sequence is CASSPSGQGTGNTIYF. The CDR3 DNA sequence: TGTGCCAGCAGCCCCTCTGGACAGGGAACTGGAAACACCATATATTTT.

The chain employs TRBV7-9 and TRBJ2-1; 12 nucleotides line up with TRBD2. Germline CDR1 is SEHNR and CDR2 is FQNEAQ (reference sequence). The CDR3 is made up of 16 amino acids. CDR3: CSSGTSGRRGYNEQFF. The CDR3 DNA reads as TGTTCCTCCGGGACTAGCGGGCGAAGAGGCTACAATGAGCAGTTCTTC.

The V call is TRBV6-6, the J call TRBJ2-7; a possible D gene is TRBD1 (6 bases). V lost 6 bases and J 4 bases, leaving 10 bases between the germline ends. Germline values: CDR1 MNHNY, CDR2 SVGAGI (reference sequence). CDR3 size: 12 residues. In DNA form, the CDR3 reads TGTGCCAGCAGCCTAGGACAGTACGAGCAGTACTTC. Its translation: CASSLGQYEQYF.